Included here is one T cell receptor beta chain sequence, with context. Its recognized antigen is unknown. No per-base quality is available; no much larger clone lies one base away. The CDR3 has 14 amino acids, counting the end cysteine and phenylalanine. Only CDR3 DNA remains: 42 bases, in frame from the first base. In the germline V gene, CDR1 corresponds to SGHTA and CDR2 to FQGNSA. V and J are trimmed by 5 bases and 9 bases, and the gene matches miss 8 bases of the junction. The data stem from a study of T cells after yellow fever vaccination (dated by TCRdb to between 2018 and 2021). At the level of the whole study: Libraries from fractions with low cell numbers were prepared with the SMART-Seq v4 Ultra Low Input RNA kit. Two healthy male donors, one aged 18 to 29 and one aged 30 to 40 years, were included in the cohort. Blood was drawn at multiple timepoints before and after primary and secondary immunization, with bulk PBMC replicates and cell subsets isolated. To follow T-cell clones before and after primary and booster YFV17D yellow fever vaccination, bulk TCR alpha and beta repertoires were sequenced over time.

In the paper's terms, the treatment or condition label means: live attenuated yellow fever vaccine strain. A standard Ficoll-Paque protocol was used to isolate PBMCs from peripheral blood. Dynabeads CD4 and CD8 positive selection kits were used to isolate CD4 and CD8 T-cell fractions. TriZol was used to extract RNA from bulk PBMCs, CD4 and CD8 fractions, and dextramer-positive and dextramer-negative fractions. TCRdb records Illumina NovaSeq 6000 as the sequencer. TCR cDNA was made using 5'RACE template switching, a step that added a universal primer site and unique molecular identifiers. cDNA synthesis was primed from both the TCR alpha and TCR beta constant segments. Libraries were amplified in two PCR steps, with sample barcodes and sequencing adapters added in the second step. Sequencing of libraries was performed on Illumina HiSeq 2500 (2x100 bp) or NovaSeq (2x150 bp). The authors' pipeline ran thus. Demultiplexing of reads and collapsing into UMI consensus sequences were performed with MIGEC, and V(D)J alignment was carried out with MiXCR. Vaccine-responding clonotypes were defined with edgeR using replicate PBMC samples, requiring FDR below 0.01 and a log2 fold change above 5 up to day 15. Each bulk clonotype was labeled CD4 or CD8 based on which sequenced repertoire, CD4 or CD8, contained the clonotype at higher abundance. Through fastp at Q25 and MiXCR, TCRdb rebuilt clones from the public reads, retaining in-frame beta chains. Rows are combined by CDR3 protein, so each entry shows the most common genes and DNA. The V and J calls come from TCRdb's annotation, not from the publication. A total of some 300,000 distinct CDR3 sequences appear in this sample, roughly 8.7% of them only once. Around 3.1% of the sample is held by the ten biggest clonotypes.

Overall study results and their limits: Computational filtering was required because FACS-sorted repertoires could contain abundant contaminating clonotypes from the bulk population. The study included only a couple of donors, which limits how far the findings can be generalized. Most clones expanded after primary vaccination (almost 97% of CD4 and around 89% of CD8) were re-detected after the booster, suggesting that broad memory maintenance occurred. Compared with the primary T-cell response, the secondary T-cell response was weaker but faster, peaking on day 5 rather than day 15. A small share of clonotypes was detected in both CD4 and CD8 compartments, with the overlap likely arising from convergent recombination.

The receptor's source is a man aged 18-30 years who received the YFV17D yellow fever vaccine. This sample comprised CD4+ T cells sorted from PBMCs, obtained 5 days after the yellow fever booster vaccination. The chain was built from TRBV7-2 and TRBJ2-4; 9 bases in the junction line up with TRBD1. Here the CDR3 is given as CASSPSDRGIIQYF. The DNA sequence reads TGTGCCAGCAGCCCTTCGGACAGGGGTATCATTCAGTACTTC.